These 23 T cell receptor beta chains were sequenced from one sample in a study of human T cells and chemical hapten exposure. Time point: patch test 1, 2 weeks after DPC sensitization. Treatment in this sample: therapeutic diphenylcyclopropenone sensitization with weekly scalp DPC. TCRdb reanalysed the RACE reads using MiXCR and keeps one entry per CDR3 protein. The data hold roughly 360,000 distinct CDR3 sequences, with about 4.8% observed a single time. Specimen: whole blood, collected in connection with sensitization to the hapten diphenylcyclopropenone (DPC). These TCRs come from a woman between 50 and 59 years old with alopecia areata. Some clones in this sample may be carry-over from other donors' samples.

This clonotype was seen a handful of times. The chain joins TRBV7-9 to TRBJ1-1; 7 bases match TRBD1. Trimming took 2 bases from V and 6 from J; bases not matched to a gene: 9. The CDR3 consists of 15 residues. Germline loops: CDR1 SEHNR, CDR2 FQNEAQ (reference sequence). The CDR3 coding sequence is TGTGCCAGCAGCTTACCCACAGGGGTGGTCCCTGAAGCTTTCTTT. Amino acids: CASSLPTGVVPEAFF.

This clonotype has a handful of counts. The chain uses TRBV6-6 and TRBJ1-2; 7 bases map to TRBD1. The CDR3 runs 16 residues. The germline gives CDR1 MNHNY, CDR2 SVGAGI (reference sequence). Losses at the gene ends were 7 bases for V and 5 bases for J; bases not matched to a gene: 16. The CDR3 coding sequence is TGTGCCAGCACCCTGGGACAGCCTCTTTCTCTTTATGGCTACACCTTC. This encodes CASTLGQPLSLYGYTF.

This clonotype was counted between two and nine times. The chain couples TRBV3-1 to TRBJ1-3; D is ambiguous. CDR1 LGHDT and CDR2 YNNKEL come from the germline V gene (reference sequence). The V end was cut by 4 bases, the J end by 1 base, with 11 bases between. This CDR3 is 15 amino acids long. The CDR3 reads CASSRSVGSGNTIYF. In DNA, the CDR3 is TGTGCCAGCAGCCGGTCGGTGGGGTCTGGAAACACCATATATTTT.

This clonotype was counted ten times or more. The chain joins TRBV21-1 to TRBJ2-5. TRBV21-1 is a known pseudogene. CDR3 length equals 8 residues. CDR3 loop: CASSAVRF. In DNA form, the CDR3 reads TGTGCCAGCAGCGCCGTTCGCTTC.

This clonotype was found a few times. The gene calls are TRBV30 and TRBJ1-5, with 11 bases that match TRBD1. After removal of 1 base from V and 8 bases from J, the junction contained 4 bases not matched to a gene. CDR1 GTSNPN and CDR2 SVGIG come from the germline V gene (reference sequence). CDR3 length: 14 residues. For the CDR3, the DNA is TGTGCCTGGAGTGGGGGACAGGGGGTGAAGCCCCAGCATTTT. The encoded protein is CAWSGGQGVKPQHF.

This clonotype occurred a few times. The CDR3 region is CASSLVSGQNTEAFF. The CDR3 region has the DNA TGCGCCAGCAGCTTGGTTTCAGGGCAGAACACTGAAGCTTTCTTT. The V gene is TRBV5-1, the J gene TRBJ1-1; D might be TRBD1 (5 bases). In germline, CDR1 is SGHRS, CDR2 YFSETQ. V gave up 0 bases and J gave up 1 base, with 10 bases separating them. The CDR3 runs to 15 residues.

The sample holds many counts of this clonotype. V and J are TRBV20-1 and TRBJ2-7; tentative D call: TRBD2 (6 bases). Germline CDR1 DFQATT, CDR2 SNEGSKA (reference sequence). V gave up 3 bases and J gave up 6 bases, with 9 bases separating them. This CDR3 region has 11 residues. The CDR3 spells CSARGGTEQYF. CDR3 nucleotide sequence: TGCAGTGCTAGGGGGGGTACCGAGCAGTACTTC.

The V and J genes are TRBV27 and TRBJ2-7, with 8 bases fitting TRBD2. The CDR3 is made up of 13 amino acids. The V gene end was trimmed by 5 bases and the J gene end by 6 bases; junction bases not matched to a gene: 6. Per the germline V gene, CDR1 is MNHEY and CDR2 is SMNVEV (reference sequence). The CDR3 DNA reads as TGTGCCAGCAGTGCCGCCGGGGGGGGCGAGCAGTACTTC. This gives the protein CASSAAGGGEQYF.

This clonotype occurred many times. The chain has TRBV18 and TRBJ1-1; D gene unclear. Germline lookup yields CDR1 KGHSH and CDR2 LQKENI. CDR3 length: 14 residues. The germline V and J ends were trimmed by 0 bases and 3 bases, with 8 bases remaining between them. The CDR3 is CASSPPGTYTEAFF. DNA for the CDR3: TGTGCCAGCTCACCACCGGGAACCTACACTGAAGCTTTCTTT.

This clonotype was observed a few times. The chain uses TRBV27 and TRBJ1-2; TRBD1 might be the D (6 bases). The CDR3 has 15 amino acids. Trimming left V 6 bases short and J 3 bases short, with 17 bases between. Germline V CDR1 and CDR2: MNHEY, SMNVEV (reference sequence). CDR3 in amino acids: CASRPRERGDYGYTF. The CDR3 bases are TGTGCCAGCAGGCCCAGGGAGAGGGGGGACTATGGCTACACCTTC.

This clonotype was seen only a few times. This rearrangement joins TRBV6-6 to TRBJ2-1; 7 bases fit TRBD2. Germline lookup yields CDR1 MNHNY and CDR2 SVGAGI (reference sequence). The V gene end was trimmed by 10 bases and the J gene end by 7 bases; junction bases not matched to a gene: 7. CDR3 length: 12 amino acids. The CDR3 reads CATWGGLNEQFF. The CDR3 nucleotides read TGTGCCACCTGGGGGGGGTTGAATGAGCAGTTCTTC.

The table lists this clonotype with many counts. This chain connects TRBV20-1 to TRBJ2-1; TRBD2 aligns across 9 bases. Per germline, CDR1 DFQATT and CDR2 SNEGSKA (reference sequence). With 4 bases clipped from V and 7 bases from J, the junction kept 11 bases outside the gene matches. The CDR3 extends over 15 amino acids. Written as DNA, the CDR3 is TGCAGTGCTACCTATAGCGGGGGTAAGGTGAATGAGCAGTTCTTC. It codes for CSATYSGGKVNEQFF.

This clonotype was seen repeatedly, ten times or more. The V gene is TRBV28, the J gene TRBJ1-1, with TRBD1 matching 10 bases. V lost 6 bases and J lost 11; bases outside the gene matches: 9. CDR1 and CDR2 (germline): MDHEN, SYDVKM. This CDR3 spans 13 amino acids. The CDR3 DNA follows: TGTGCCAGCAGAGAAGGACAGGGGGGCCTGGCTTTCTTT. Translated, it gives CASREGQGGLAFF. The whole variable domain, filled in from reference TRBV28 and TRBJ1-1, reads DVKVTQSSRYLVKRTGEKVFLECVQDMDHENMFWYRQDPGLGLRLIYFSYDVKMKEKGDIPEGYSVSREKKERFSLILESASTNQTSMYLCASREGQGGLAFFGQGTRLTVV.

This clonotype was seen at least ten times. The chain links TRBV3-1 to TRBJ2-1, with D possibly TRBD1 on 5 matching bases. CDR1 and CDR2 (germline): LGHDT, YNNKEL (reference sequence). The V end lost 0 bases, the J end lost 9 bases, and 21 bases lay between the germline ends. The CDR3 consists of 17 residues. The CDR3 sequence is CASSQDLRSGHRAEQFF. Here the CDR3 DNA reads TGTGCCAGCAGCCAAGATCTTAGATCAGGGCACCGGGCTGAGCAGTTCTTC.

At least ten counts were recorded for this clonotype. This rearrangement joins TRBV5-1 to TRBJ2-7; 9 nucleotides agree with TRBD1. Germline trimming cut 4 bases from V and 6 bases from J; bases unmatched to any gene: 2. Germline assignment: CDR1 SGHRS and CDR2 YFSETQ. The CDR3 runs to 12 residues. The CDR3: CASSTGQGEQYF. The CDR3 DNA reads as TGCGCCAGCAGCACGGGACAGGGCGAGCAGTACTTC.

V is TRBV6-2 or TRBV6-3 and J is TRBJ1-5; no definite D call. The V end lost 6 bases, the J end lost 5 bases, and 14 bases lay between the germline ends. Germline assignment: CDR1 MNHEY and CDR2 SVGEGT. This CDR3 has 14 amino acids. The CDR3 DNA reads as TGTGCCAGCAGCTCATACTCCGACTATCAGCCCCAGCATTTT. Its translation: CASSSYSDYQPQHF.

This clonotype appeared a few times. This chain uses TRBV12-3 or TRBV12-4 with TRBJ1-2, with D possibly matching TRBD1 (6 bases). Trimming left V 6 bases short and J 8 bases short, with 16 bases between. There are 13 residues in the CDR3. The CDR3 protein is CASSSQDRLGYTF. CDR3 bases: TGTGCCAGCAGCTCCCAGGACAGATTGGGCTACACCTTC.

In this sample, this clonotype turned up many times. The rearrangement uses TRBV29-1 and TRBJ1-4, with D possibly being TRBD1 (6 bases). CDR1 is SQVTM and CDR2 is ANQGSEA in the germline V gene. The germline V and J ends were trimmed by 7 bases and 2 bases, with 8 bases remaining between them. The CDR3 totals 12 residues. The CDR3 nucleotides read TGCAGCGCCGGACAGACTAATGAAAAACTGTTTTTT. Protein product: CSAGQTNEKLFF. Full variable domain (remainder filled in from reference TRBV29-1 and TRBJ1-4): SAVISQKPSRDICQRGTSLTIQCQVDSQVTMMFWYRQQPGQSLTLIATANQGSEATYESGFVIDKFPISRPNLTFSTLTVSNMSPEDSSIYLCSAGQTNEKLFFGSGTQLSVL.

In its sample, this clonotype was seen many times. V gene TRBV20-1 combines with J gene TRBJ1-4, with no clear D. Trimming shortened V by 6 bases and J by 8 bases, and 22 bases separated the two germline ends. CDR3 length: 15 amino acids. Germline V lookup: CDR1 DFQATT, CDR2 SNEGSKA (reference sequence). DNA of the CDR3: TGCAGTGCAACCGTCGGCGTAGGATCTCCAGAAAAACTGTTTTTT. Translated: CSATVGVGSPEKLFF.

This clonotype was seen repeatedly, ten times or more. In DNA form, the CDR3 reads TGTGCCAGCTCATTACTTGACGGGGCCTTAAATGAAAAACTGTTTTTT. The encoded protein is CASSLLDGALNEKLFF. The rearrangement links TRBV18 to TRBJ1-4, with a tentative D call TRBD1 (5 bases). Germline V gene lookup returns CDR1 KGHSH and CDR2 LQKENI. Trimming shortened V by 5 bases and J by 5 bases, and 18 bases separated the two germline ends. The CDR3 loop spans 16 amino acids.

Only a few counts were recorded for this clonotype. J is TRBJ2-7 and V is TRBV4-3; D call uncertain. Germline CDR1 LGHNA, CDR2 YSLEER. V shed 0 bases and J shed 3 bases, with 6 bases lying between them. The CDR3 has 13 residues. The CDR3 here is CASSQEEYYEQYF. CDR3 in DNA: TGCGCCAGCAGCCAAGAGGAGTACTACGAGCAGTACTTC.

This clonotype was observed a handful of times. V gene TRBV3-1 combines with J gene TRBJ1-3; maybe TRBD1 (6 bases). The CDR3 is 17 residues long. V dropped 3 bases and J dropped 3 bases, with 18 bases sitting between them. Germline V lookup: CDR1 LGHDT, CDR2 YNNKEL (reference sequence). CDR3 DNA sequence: TGTGCCAGCAGCCAGGTTGGGCAGGGGCAAGGTGGAAACACCATATATTTT. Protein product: CASSQVGQGQGGNTIYF.

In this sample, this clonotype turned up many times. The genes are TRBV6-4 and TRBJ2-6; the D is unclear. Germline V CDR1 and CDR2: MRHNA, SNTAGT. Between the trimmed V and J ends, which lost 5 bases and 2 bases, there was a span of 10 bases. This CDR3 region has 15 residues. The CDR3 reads CASSLQAAGANVLTF. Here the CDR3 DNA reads TGTGCCAGCAGTCTCCAGGCGGCTGGGGCCAACGTCCTGACTTTC.